Listed below are T cell receptor beta chains from one sample, sequenced in a study of T cell repertoires in cytomegalovirus infection. TCRdb independently ran MiXCR on the reads; one entry per CDR3 protein. This table has roughly 310,000 distinct CDR3 sequences, about 17% appearing once. The sample comprised PBMCs. These receptors were obtained from a human donor in good health (CMV status not recorded). Some clones in this sample may be carry-over from other donors' samples. Each CDR3 is given with its conserved first and last residue. The order of the fields is D gene, V gene, clone size, J gene, CDR3 protein, CDR3 DNA. A D gene is named only where the DNA matches it firmly. Size values are once, few and many counts, or a class for expanded clones, and some rows have none.

>NA|TRBV6-2/TRBV6-3|NA|TRBJ1-1
CASSYSVRLNTEAFF
TGTGCCAGCAGTTACTCCGTCAGGCTGAACACTGAAGCTTTCTTT
>NA|TRBV5-1|few|TRBJ2-3
CASSLFRAGSTDTQYF
TGCGCCAGCAGCTTGTTCCGGGCGGGCAGCACAGATACGCAGTATTTT
>NA|TRBV20-1|few|TRBJ1-1
CSARDGTGNTEAFF
TGCAGTGCTAGAGACGGGACGGGGAACACTGAAGCTTTCTTT
>NA|TRBV20-1|few|TRBJ2-7
CSASREYEQYF
TGCAGTGCTAGTCGAGAATACGAGCAGTACTTC
>NA|TRBV28|many|TRBJ1-2
CASSRGGNLNYGYTF
TGTGCCAGCAGCCGGGGAGGAAACCTAAACTATGGCTACACCTTC
>NA|TRBV12-5|few|TRBJ2-7
CASGLAAWSGEQYF
TGTGCTAGTGGTTTGGCGGCCTGGTCAGGCGAGCAGTACTTC
>TRBD2|TRBV4-2|many|TRBJ2-1
CASSQDFGLAGGNEQFF
TGTGCCAGCAGCCAAGATTTCGGACTAGCGGGGGGAAATGAGCAGTTCTTC
>NA|TRBV6-5|few|TRBJ1-1
CASSYDRASTEAFF
TGTGCCAGCAGTTACGATAGGGCTAGCACTGAAGCTTTCTTT
>NA|TRBV9|NA|TRBJ2-1
CASSVSGPSSYNEQFF
TGTGCCAGCAGCGTATCAGGGCCCAGCTCCTACAATGAGCAGTTCTTC
>NA|TRBV4-1|few|TRBJ1-4
CASSQDAQEGGKLFF
TGCGCCAGCAGCCAAGATGCACAGGAGGGTGGAAAACTGTTTTTT
>NA|TRBV5-1|NA|TRBJ1-2
CASSSPNTEGAEGYTF
TGCGCCAGCAGCTCCCCGAACACAGAGGGCGCGGAAGGCTACACCTTC
>TRBD2|TRBV19|few|TRBJ2-1
CATRTSGGSSYNEQFF
TGTGCCACCCGGACTAGCGGGGGGAGCTCCTACAATGAGCAGTTCTTC
>NA|TRBV6-1|many|TRBJ2-7
CASTQSPGFYEQYF
TGTGCCAGCACCCAAAGCCCAGGATTCTACGAGCAGTACTTC
>NA|TRBV12-3/TRBV12-4|many|TRBJ1-2
CASSLGAQGGYGYTF
TGTGCCAGCAGTTTAGGGGCTCAGGGAGGCTATGGCTACACCTTC
>TRBD1|TRBV4-1|NA|TRBJ1-4
CASSQERRRGRHEKLFF
TGCGCCAGCAGCCAAGAAAGGAGAAGGGGGCGACACGAAAAACTGTTTTTT
>NA|TRBV5-1|NA|TRBJ2-5
CASSAGVGEETQYF
TGCGCCAGCAGCGCCGGGGTTGGCGAAGAGACCCAGTACTTC
>NA|TRBV7-2|many|TRBJ2-3
CASSLQGSTDTQYF
TGTGCCAGCAGCTTACAGGGGAGCACAGATACGCAGTATTTT
>NA|TRBV7-2|NA|TRBJ1-6
CASSPPRPGLQHF
TGTGCCAGCAGCCCTCCGAGACCGGGCCTCCAGCACTTT
>TRBD2|TRBV6-8|NA|TRBJ2-1
CATQLAGAYNEQFF
TGTGCCACCCAACTAGCGGGAGCCTACAATGAGCAGTTCTTC
>NA|TRBV5-1|many|TRBJ2-7
CASSLEGRNEQYF
TGCGCCAGCAGCTTGGAAGGAAGGAACGAGCAGTACTTC
>NA|TRBV28|NA|TRBJ2-7
CASSLYGMGRYEQYF
TGTGCCAGCAGTTTATACGGGATGGGTAGGTACGAGCAGTACTTC
>NA|TRBV18|NA|TRBJ2-1
CASSPPPSSYNEQFF
TGTGCCAGCTCACCACCCCCTAGCTCCTACAATGAGCAGTTCTTC
>TRBD1|TRBV7-9|few|TRBJ1-1
CATGPGTGGTEAFF
TGTGCCACCGGCCCCGGGACAGGGGGCACTGAAGCTTTCTTT
>TRBD2|TRBV6-4|NA|TRBJ2-5
CASSDSTRLAGTQETQYF
TGTGCCAGCAGTGACTCGACCCGACTAGCGGGGACCCAAGAGACCCAGTACTTC
>NA|TRBV5-1|few|TRBJ2-2
CASSLLTGLLTGELFF
TGCGCCAGCAGCCTACTAACGGGACTGCTCACCGGGGAGCTGTTTTTT
>TRBD1|TRBV12-3/TRBV12-4|once|TRBJ1-5
CASSLRDRNQPQHF
TGTGCCAGCAGTTTGCGGGACAGAAATCAGCCCCAGCATTTT
>NA|TRBV20-1|NA|TRBJ1-1
CSAARQGGGTEAFF
TGCAGTGCTGCAAGGCAGGGAGGGGGCACTGAAGCTTTCTTT
>NA|TRBV9|few|TRBJ1-1
CASGDFTEAFF
TGTGCCAGCGGAGATTTCACTGAAGCTTTCTTT
>NA|TRBV6-2/TRBV6-3|many|TRBJ1-5
CASSYPPWRSNQPQHF
TGTGCCAGCAGTTACCCCCCCTGGAGAAGCAATCAGCCCCAGCATTTT
>NA|TRBV7-9|NA|TRBJ2-7
CAPIGGPREQYF
TGTGCCCCAATAGGTGGGCCCCGCGAGCAGTACTTC
>NA|TRBV7-2|NA|TRBJ2-6
CASSLEGSSSGANVLTF
TGTGCCAGCAGCTTAGAGGGGTCGAGCTCTGGGGCCAACGTCCTGACTTTC
>NA|TRBV20-1|NA|TRBJ2-7
CSARDRRDSTYEQYF
TGCAGTGCTAGAGACCGCCGGGACTCCACCTACGAGCAGTACTTC
>NA|TRBV6-5|few|TRBJ1-5
CASRRDPAGNQPQHF
TGTGCCAGCAGGAGGGACCCTGCGGGCAATCAGCCCCAGCATTTT
>TRBD1|TRBV4-1|many|TRBJ1-1
CASSQAQTGSTEAFF
TGCGCCAGCAGCCAAGCCCAGACAGGGTCCACTGAAGCTTTCTTT
>NA|TRBV7-7|many|TRBJ2-7
CASSLDIGRTGEQYF
TGTGCTAGCAGCCTGGACATTGGGCGTACAGGGGAGCAGTACTTC
>TRBD1|TRBV6-1|many|TRBJ2-1
CASRAGQGPINEQFF
TGTGCCAGCAGAGCCGGACAGGGTCCGATCAATGAGCAGTTCTTC
>NA|TRBV7-2|many|TRBJ1-5
CASSPGPEGPQHF
TGTGCCAGCAGCCCGGGCCCTGAGGGGCCCCAGCATTTT